The present entry profiles one TCR beta chain with its context. Its target antigen remains unknown. Per-nucleotide qualities are absent, and no much larger clonotype sits a single base away. Via the germline V gene (reference sequence), CDR1 is SGHNT and CDR2 YYREEE. V loses 2 bases of germline sequence and J loses 4 bases, and the interval between the two ends is 15 bases. The CDR3 contains 15 residues, cysteine and phenylalanine counted. CDR3 DNA is the only sequence kept; it has 45 bases, read in frame from the first base. TCRbeta CDR3 regions were amplified from genomic DNA by means of the immunoSEQ Assay, a bias-controlled multiplex PCR. The paper's data handling went like this. The number of nucleated cells in each sample was estimated from the amplification of reference gene primers within the assay. To quantify the absolute abundance of each unique TCRbeta CDR3 rearrangement, sequence reads were collapsed and filtered. For each sample, productive Simpson clonality was calculated as the square root of Simpson's diversity index over productive rearrangements. Entries here come from immuneACCESS through TCRdb and include only in-frame sequences with V and J called. Some clones fail to appear in such tables; in the studies checked, an unresolved V gene covers under half of the shortfall, and the cause of the remainder is unknown. The V and J calls and clone size come from that table; D and trimming were worked out from the DNA. The sample profile shows roughly 200,000 clones; around 80% of them were found once. The top ten hold around 5.1% of the sample.

The sample is drawn from a study of blood T cell repertoires in COVID-19 (dated by TCRdb to the early 2020s). The study in broad terms: The collaborator samples originated in the United States, Italy and Spain and spanned the acute and convalescent phases of COVID-19. The samples were drawn from the first 160 participants of the ongoing ImmuneRACE study and from 1,254 subjects provided by 6 global collaborators. The material from the prospective study consisted of cDNA or gDNA derived from T cells, B-cell-depleted T cells, or PBMCs. The dataset comprised deeply sampled blood TCRbeta repertoires from subjects exposed to, actively infected with, or recovered from COVID-19. The sample metadata nearly always contained a de-identified subject ID, COVID-19 status, age in years and sex. Where HLA class I and class II types were available, the types were taken from metadata supplied by the sample provider, not from assay-based typing. The repertoires were made available in a free public database intended to serve as a resource for research on the immune response to SARS-CoV-2.

Collaborating institutions collected whole blood in K2EDTA tubes following their own protocols. For TCRbeta analysis, collaborators shipped samples as frozen whole blood, isolated PBMCs, or DNA extracted from either of those sample types. Study-wide conclusions, independent of this receptor: The quantity of clinical and demographic metadata differed by source and by participant and was supplied without curation.

The sequence joins TRBV5-4 to TRBJ1-2, and TRBD1 may be the D gene, going by 6 matching bases. The receptor's source is a woman between 65 and 79 years old with acute or convalescent COVID-19. Sequenced material: peripheral blood. This receptor carries the CDR3 CASSFPDSGSYGYTF. The sequence in DNA is TGTGCCAGCAGCTTCCCGGACAGCGGCTCCTATGGCTACACCTTC.